This TCR beta chain is drawn from a study of cytomegalovirus exposure and HLA in healthy donors. Overall study findings and caveats: As a later analysis revealed, most CMV-associated TCR beta chains appeared HLA-restricted. Links to common viral pathogens appeared, in a later analysis, for several of the most significant clusters. It was only CMV serostatus that was available as immune exposure information.

For this clone: Its antigen is currently unknown.

The PCR employed 60 Vbeta primers together with 13 Jbeta primers. In the authors' workflow: The authors later counted 65 million to 90 million unique TCR beta chains, some 11 million of them shared. Profiling relied on immunoSEQ multiplex PCR, and the TCRdb table lists in-frame clones only, not all of them. V and J calls and clone size are copied from that table; D and trimming were computed from the DNA. This table holds some 190,000 clones, about 85% found once. The V gene's germline CDR1 is MDHEN and CDR2 SYDVKM. V dropped 4 bases and J dropped 3 bases, with 10 bases sitting between them. CDR3 length equals 15 residues.

The clonotype comes from a boy younger than 10 in good health and CMV-seronegative. Material: PBMCs. J is TRBJ1-6 and V is TRBV28; perhaps TRBD1 as D (6 bases). The CDR3 spells CASSYQGGYNSPLHF. The CDR3 DNA reads TGTGCCAGCAGTTACCAAGGGGGCTATAATTCACCCCTCCACTTT.